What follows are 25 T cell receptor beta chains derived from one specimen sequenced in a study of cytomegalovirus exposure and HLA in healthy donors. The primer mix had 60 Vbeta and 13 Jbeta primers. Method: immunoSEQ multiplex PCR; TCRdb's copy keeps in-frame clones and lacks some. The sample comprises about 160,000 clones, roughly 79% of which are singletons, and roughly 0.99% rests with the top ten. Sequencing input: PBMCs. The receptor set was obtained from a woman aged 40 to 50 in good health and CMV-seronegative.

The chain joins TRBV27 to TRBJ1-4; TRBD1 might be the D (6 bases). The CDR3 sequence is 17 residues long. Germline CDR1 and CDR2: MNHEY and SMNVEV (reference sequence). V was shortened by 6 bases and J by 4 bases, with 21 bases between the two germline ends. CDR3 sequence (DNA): TGTGCCAGCAGGGGTATAAGGGAAACAGGGTATAATGAAAAACTGTTTTTT. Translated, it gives CASRGIRETGYNEKLFF.

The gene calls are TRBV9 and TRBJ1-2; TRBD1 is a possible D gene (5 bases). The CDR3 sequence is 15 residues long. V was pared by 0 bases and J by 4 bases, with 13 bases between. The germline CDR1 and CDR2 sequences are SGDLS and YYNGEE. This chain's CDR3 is CASSVGFGGAYGYTF. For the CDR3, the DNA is TGTGCCAGCAGCGTAGGATTCGGCGGGGCCTATGGCTACACCTTC. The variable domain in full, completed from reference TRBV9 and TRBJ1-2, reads DSGVTQTPKHLITATGQRVTLRCSPRSGDLSVYWYQQSLDQGLQFLIQYYNGEERAKGNILERFSAQQFPDLHSELNLSSLELGDSALYFCASSVGFGGAYGYTFGSGTRLTVV.

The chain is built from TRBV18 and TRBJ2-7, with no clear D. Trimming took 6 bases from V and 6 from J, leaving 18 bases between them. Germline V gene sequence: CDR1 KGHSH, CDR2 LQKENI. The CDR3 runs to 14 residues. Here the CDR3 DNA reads TGTGCCAGCTCCTCCGACAACCGGAATACCGAGCAGTACTTC. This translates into CASSSDNRNTEQYF. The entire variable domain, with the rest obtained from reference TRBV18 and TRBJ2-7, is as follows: NAGVMQNPRHLVRRRGQEARLRCSPMKGHSHVYWYRQLPEEGLKFMVYLQKENIIDESGMPKERFSAEFPKEGPSILRIQQVVRGDSAAYFCASSSDNRNTEQYFGPGTRLTVT.

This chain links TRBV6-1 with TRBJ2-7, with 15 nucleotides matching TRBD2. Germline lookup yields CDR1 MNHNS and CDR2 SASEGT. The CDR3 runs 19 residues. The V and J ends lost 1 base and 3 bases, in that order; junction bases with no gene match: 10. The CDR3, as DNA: TGTGCCAGCAGTGAAGGGGGACTAGCGGGAGGTCCTTCACGCTACGAGCAGTACTTC. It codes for CASSEGGLAGGPSRYEQYF.

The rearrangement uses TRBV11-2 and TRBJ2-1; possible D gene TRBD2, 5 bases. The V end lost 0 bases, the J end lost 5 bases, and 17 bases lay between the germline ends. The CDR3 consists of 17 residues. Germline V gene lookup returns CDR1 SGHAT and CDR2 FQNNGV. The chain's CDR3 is CASSLDLVGGWDNEQFF. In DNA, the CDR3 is TGTGCCAGCAGCTTAGATCTCGTGGGCGGGTGGGACAATGAGCAGTTCTTC.

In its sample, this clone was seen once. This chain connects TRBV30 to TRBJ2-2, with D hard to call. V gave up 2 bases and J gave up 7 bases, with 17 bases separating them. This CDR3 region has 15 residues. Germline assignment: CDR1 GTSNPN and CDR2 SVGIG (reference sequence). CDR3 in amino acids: CAWSNLGGKNGELFF. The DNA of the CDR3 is TGTGCCTGGAGTAATCTAGGTGGAAAAAACGGGGAGCTGTTTTTT.

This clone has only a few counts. The chain's CDR3 is CASSLGTGSGNTEAFF. For the CDR3, the DNA is TGTGCCAGCAGCCTCGGGACAGGGAGTGGGAACACTGAAGCTTTCTTT. The chain combines TRBV4-2 with TRBJ1-1, with 9 positions matching TRBD1. This CDR3 spans 16 amino acids. J gave up 1 base and V 4 bases, and 7 bases lay outside the gene matches. CDR1 is LGHNA and CDR2 is YNFKEQ in the germline V gene.

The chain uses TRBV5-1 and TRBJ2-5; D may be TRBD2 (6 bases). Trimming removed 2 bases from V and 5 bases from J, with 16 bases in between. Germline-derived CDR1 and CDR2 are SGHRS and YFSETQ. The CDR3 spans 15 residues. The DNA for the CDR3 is TGCGCCAGCAGCTTATACGGGAGAGGTGGGGAGACCCAGTACTTC. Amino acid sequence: CASSLYGRGGETQYF.

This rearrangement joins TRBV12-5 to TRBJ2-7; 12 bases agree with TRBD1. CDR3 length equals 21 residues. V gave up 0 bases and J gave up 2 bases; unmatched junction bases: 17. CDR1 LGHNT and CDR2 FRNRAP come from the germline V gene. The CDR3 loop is CASGLVRTPGTGGASTYEQYF. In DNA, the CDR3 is TGTGCTAGTGGTTTGGTAAGGACTCCCGGGACAGGGGGCGCATCAACCTACGAGCAGTACTTC. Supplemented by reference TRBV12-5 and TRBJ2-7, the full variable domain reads DARVTQTPRHKVTEMGQEVTMRCQPILGHNTVFWYRQTMMQGLELLAYFRNRAPLDDSGMPKDRFSAEMPDATLATLKIQPSEPRDSAVYFCASGLVRTPGTGGASTYEQYFGPGTRLTVT.

The CDR3 sequence is CASSPIRQGKDGYTF. The CDR3 coding sequence is TGTGCCAGCAGCCCGATCAGGCAGGGCAAGGATGGCTACACCTTC. The rearrangement uses TRBV5-6 and TRBJ1-2, with a possible D match to TRBD1 (5 bases). In germline, CDR1 is SGHDT, CDR2 YYEEEE. This CDR3 contains 15 residues. Trimming shortened V by 4 bases and J by 6 bases, and 19 bases separated the two germline ends.

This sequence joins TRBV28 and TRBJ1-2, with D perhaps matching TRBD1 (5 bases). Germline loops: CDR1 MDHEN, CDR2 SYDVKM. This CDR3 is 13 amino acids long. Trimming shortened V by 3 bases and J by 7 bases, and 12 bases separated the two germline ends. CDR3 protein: CASSLGGVPGYTF. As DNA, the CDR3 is TGTGCCAGCAGTTTGGGGGGGGTGCCTGGCTACACCTTC.

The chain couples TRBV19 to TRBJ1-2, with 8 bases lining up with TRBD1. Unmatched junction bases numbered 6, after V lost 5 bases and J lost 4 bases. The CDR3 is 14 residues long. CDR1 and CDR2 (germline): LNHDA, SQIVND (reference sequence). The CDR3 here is CASSEDRASYGYTF. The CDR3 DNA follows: TGTGCCAGTAGTGAGGACAGGGCCAGCTATGGCTACACCTTC.

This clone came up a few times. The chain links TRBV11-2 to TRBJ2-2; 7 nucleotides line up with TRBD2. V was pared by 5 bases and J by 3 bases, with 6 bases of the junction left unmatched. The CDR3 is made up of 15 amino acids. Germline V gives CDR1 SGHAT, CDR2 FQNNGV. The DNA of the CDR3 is TGTGCCAGCAGCCTAGGACTAGTATACACCGGGGAGCTGTTTTTT. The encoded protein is CASSLGLVYTGELFF.

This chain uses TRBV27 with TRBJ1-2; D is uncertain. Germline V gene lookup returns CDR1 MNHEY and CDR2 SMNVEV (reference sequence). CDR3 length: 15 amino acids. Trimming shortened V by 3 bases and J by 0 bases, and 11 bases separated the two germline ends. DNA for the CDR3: TGTGCCAGCAGTTTTTCGGCAGGTCCTAACTATGGCTACACCTTC. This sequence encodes CASSFSAGPNYGYTF.

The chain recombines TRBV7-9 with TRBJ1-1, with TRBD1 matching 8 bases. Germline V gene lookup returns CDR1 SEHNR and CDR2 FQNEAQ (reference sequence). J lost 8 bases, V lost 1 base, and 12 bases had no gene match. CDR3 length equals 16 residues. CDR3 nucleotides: TGTGCCAGCAGCTTAGGAGGGCAGGGGGCGGGTCGGGAAGCTTTCTTT. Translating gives CASSLGGQGAGREAFF.

The CDR3 loop reads CASSLSGTGNTEAFF. DNA for the CDR3: TGTGCCAGCAGCTTGTCCGGGACAGGGAACACTGAAGCTTTCTTT. The V and J genes are TRBV7-9 and TRBJ1-1; 8 bases are shared with TRBD1. The CDR3 contains 15 residues. Germline trimming cut 3 bases from V and 1 base from J; bases unmatched to any gene: 4. Germline V lookup: CDR1 SEHNR, CDR2 FQNEAQ (reference sequence).

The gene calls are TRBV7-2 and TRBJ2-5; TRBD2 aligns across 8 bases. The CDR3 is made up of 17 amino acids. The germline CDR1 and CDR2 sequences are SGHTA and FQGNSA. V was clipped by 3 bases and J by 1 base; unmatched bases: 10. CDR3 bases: TGTGCCAGCAGCTTTGTGGGGGGAGCGGGAGCCCAAGAGACCCAGTACTTC. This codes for CASSFVGGAGAQETQYF.

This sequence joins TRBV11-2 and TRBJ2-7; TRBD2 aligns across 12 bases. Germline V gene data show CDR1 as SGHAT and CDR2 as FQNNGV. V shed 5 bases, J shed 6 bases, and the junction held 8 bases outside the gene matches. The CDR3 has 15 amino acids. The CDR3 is CASSHASGRATEQYF. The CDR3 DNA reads TGTGCCAGCAGCCATGCTAGCGGGAGGGCCACCGAGCAGTACTTC.

Here the CDR3 DNA reads TGTGCCAGTAGTATCACAGGTTCCTCCTACGAGCAGTACTTC. This translates into CASSITGSSYEQYF. The chain has TRBV19 and TRBJ2-7; the D gene is possibly TRBD1 (5 bases). V was trimmed by 3 bases and J by 0 bases, leaving 9 bases between them. The CDR3 is 14 amino acids. Germline V gene sequence: CDR1 LNHDA, CDR2 SQIVND (reference sequence).

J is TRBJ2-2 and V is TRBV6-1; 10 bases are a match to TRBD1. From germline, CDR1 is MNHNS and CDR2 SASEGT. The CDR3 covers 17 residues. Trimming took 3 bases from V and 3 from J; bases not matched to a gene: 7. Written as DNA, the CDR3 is TGTGCCAGCAGTGACTTCTCGGGACAGGGGTACACCGGGGAGCTGTTTTTT. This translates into CASSDFSGQGYTGELFF.

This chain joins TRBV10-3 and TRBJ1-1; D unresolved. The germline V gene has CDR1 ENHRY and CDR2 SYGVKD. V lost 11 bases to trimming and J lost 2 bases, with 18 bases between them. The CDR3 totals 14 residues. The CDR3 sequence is CAVGLPFQNTEAFF. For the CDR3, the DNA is TGTGCCGTTGGCCTTCCTTTCCAAAACACTGAAGCTTTCTTT.

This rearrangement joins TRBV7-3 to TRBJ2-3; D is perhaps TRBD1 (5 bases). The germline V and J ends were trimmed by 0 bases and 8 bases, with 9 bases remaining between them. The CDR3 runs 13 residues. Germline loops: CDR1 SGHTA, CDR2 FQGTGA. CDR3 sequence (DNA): TGTGCCAGCAGCTTAACCCCAGGGTCTACGCAGTATTTT. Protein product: CASSLTPGSTQYF.

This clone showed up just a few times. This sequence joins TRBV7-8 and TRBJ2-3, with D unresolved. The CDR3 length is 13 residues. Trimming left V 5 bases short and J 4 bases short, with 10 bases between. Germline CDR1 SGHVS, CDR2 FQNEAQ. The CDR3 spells CASSSEVADTQYF. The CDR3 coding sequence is TGTGCCAGCAGCAGTGAGGTGGCAGATACGCAGTATTTT. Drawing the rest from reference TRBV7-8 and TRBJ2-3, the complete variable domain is GAGVSQSPRYKVAKRGQDVALRCDPISGHVSLFWYQQALGQGPEFLTYFQNEAQLDKSGLPSDRFFAERPEGSVSTLKIQRTQQEDSAVYLCASSSEVADTQYFGPGTRLTVL.

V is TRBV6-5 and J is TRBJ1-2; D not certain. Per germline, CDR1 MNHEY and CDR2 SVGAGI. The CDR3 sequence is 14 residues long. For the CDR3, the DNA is TGTGCTGTTGGGCCAGCCAAACTTAACTATGGCTACACCTTC. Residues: CAVGPAKLNYGYTF.

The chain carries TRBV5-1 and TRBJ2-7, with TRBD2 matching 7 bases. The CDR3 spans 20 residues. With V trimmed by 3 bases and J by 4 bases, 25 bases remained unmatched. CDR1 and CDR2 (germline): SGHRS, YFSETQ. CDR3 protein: CASSSGTGRTLAAWRYEQYF. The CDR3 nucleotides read TGCGCCAGCAGCTCAGGGACCGGGAGAACTCTAGCGGCTTGGCGGTACGAGCAGTACTTC.